This entry features one T cell receptor beta chain sequence. The antigen is undetermined. Every TCR library used about 3,200 ng of total RNA. Each CDR3 protein gets one entry in TCRdb, which reprocessed the 5' RACE reads and gives no DNA. This table holds about 160,000 distinct CDR3 sequences. This sample is drawn from a study of monozygotic twins with inflammatory bowel disease. Findings of the study overall: Support was lacking for any single strong IBD-associated signal or clonotype.

From germline, CDR1 is SEHNR and CDR2 FQNEAQ (reference sequence). The CDR3 is made up of 17 amino acids. The clonotype originates from a human donor with ulcerative colitis or Crohn's disease, or a healthy co-twin of an affected twin (not recorded which). The chain has TRBV7-9 and TRBJ2-7; TCRdb reports TRBD1, a call that lacks DNA to check it against. Sequenced: blood. The CDR3 is CASSLGLETGTNYEQYF.